The rows below give T cell receptor beta chains drawn from one sample of a study of tumor and adjacent non-tumor tissue in lung cancer. TCRdb reprocessed the multiplex PCR reads via MiXCR and lists one record per CDR3 protein. The table includes about 80,000 distinct CDR3 sequences, about two thirds detected once. The sample taken for sequencing was lung tumor tissue. The receptor source for this set is a woman in her sixties or seventies with non-small cell lung cancer. Both conserved end residues are trimmed from each CDR3. Expanded clones get a size class; other rows say once, few or many, or leave the size out.

clone_size | v_call | cdr3_aa
. | TRBV6-5 | ASSYSSPPSYGYT
. | TRBV6-5 | TSRRDSTTGSYGYT
few | TRBV6-6 | ASSYGLEKSYNEQS
once | TRBV4-2 | ASSQAPGPHNEQF
. | TRBV5-5 | ASSPPTGSAYNEQF
. | TRBV29-1 | SVEDTGTGPPDTHY
few | TRBV7-9 | ASSPGLGANVLT
. | TRBV12-3/TRBV12-4 | VSARGGYTDTQY
. | TRBV7-8 | ASNLGQETQH
. | TRBV29-1 | SGVGTLYGTEAF
. | TRBV29-1 | SVATGRNSPLH
few | TRBV11-1 | AGSYPSRGEQF
. | TRBV5-1 | ASRTDLNQPQH
. | TRBV12-3/TRBV12-4 | ASSLRQGGTGEMF
. | TRBV6-5 | ASSEESSYEQC
many | TRBV28 | ASNPGSNTGELF
. | TRBV12-3/TRBV12-4 | ATSIAEVGYEQF
few | TRBV5-5 | AISRAPSGVTGETQY
. | TRBV6-1 | ASRVRGLAPAGSYNGRF
many | TRBV5-5 | ASSSGLSREWSYEQY
. | TRBV12-3/TRBV12-4 | ASSRGLEGTDMQY
. | TRBV6-5 | ASRQASWNTEAF
. | TRBV28 | ASSPESSGATDTQY
. | TRBV6-6 | ASKSSKGRNSEAF
. | TRBV29-1 | SVRTSDSYEQY
. | TRBV5-4 | ASSGRGRSADTRY
. | TRBV29-1 | SVGQGTGNGCT
. | TRBV10-1 | ASSGTWGEDTQY
. | TRBV29-1 | SVGEDRYGYT
. | TRBV6-5 | ASRLTISGRDTDTQY
. | TRBV6-6 | ASTSDRGRMGNQPQH
. | TRBV6-2/TRBV6-3 | ASSYSILDSTDTQY
once | TRBV11-2 | ASSFGTGVGSPLH
. | TRBV15 | ATSQQGLSGNTIY
. | TRBV6-6 | ASSLPVKHEQY
. | TRBV24-1 | TTGTSGSNTGELF
. | TRBV12-3/TRBV12-4 | ASSSFLSTGELF
once | TRBV12-3/TRBV12-4 | ASRSGPAESNEQS